This entry concerns a single TCR beta chain. The target antigen is unknown. These data belong to a study of T cells in Graves' hyperthyroidism and ophthalmopathy. The study, taken as a whole, reports: Ophthalmopathy stood apart from stable hyperthyroidism in a 13 V-J model.

Source material for PBMCs was roughly 10 ml fresh peripheral blood. RNA transcripts served as the template for amplifying TCR beta CDR3 regions. A set of HTBI primers served as the primers for a first-round RT-PCR of the TCR CDR3. TCRdb reprocessed the multiplex PCR reads with MiXCR, giving one entry per CDR3 protein. The table includes roughly 260,000 distinct CDR3 sequences, just over 14% detected once. Germline trimming cut 8 bases from V and 8 bases from J; bases unmatched to any gene: 11. The CDR3 has 15 amino acids. V usage is TRBV12-3 or TRBV12-4 and J usage is TRBJ1-4, with 10 positions matching TRBD1. Sequences were obtained from blood. This clonotype was sampled from a woman between 40 and 55 years old with Graves' hyperthyroidism that later progressed to Graves' ophthalmopathy. CDR3 coding DNA: TGTGCCAGCCGTCCCGGGACAGGGGTGAAGGAAAAACTGTTTTTT. Translation: CASRPGTGVKEKLFF.